This entry is about one T cell receptor (beta chain). Its antigen is unknown. V lost 7 bases, J lost 4 bases, and 8 bases stayed unmatched. Germline V gene sequence: CDR1 MNHEY, CDR2 SVGAGI. The CDR3 length is 14 residues. The PCR contained 60 Vbeta and 13 Jbeta primers. The assay was immunoSEQ multiplex PCR, and TCRdb's table has in-frame clones only and misses some. This table has about 200,000 clones, roughly 80% appearing once. This sample was included in a study of cytomegalovirus exposure and HLA in healthy donors. Study-level results: Presence/absence analyses took donor sequencing depth as roughly uniform.

Sequences were obtained from PBMCs. The rearrangement uses TRBV6-5 and TRBJ2-7, with 9 positions matching TRBD1. This TCR came from a man aged 45-65 years in good health and CMV-seronegative. The CDR3 loop is CASKADRGYYEQYF. CDR3 sequence (DNA): TGTGCCAGCAAGGCGGACAGGGGATATTACGAGCAGTACTTC.